These T cell receptor beta chains were read from a single sample in a study of CD8 T cells in ankylosing spondylitis. TCRdb re-derived calls from the 5' RACE reads in MiXCR, one entry per CDR3 protein. The sample consists of 85,000 to 90,000 distinct CDR3 sequences, around 30% of them appearing once. The sample was blood, either unsorted or a sorted T cell fraction (not recorded which). The receptors here all came from a male donor with ankylosing spondylitis or in good health (not recorded which). CDR3s include the opening cysteine and the closing phenylalanine or tryptophan. D genes are given only for firm matches. The listing skips clone size in some rows; elsewhere it reads once, few, many or a size class.

few	TRBV9	TRBD2	TRBJ2-1	18	TGTGCCAGCAGCGTAGCTGGGCGACTAGCGGGGATGGTCAATGAGCAGTTCTTC	CASSVAGRLAGMVNEQFF
NA	TRBV12-3/TRBV12-4	NA	TRBJ1-1	13	TGTGCCAGCAGTTATAGGGTTGGGGCTGAAGCTTTCTTT	CASSYRVGAEAFF
NA	TRBV5-1	NA	TRBJ1-2	13	TGCGCCAGCAGCCCGGGACAAATGTATGGCTACACCTTC	CASSPGQMYGYTF
NA	TRBV20-1	TRBD2	TRBJ2-3	13	TGCAGTGCGGCTAGCGGGGACACAGATACGCAGTATTTT	CSAASGDTDTQYF
many	TRBV5-1	NA	TRBJ2-3	12	TGCGCCAGCAGCTCTTCCCAGTCTGCTCAGTATTTT	CASSSSQSAQYF
many	TRBV27	NA	TRBJ2-1	13	TGTGCCAGTAGACCAACAGGGTTCGGTGAGCAGTTCTTC	CASRPTGFGEQFF
few	TRBV5-5	NA	TRBJ2-7	15	TGTGCCAGCAGGTTGACATCCGATAGCTCCTACGAGCAGTACTTC	CASRLTSDSSYEQYF
NA	TRBV7-9	TRBD1	TRBJ1-1	15	TGTGCCAGCAGCTCCTTGCCGGGACAGGGACCTGAAGCTTTCTTT	CASSSLPGQGPEAFF
once	TRBV6-5	NA	TRBJ1-2	14	TGTGCCAGCAGTTACCAACCAGAGAGATATGGCTACACCTTC	CASSYQPERYGYTF
NA	TRBV5-5	TRBD1	TRBJ1-2	16	TGTGCCAGCAGCTTGAGATTGGCGGGACAGGGTTATGGCTACACCTTC	CASSLRLAGQGYGYTF
NA	TRBV20-1	NA	TRBJ1-5	12	TGCAGTACTGGACGGAGGGGTCAGCCCCAGCATTTT	CSTGRRGQPQHF
NA	TRBV5-1	NA	TRBJ2-6	16	TGCGCCAGCAGCGAGGGTCCCAACTCTGGGGCCAACGTCCTGACTTTC	CASSEGPNSGANVLTF
few	TRBV7-6	NA	TRBJ2-3	11	TGTGCCAGCAGCTTAGACGCTACGCAGTATTTT	CASSLDATQYF
NA	TRBV12-3/TRBV12-4	NA	TRBJ2-7	12	TGTGCCAGCAGCCGGGAGTCAAACGAGCAGTACTTC	CASSRESNEQYF
few	TRBV7-2	NA	TRBJ1-5	15	TGTGCCAGCAGCGGCGAGGGGTACAGCAATCAGCCCCAGCATTTT	CASSGEGYSNQPQHF
few	TRBV18	NA	TRBJ1-1	12	TGTGCCAGCTCACCCACGGGGGAGAGCGCTTTCTTT	CASSPTGESAFF
NA	TRBV5-1	NA	TRBJ1-1	14	TGCGCCAGCAGCTCTGCGGGGCCGAACACTGAAGCTTTCTTT	CASSSAGPNTEAFF
NA	TRBV6-2/TRBV6-3	TRBD2	TRBJ2-5	18	TGTGCCAGCAGCCGACTAGCGGGGGGCCTCGCAAAAGCGGGGACCCAGTACTTC	CASSRLAGGLAKAGTQYF
NA	TRBV5-1	TRBD2	TRBJ2-7	16	TGCGCCAGCAGCTTGGAGGGACTAGCGAACTCCTACGAGCAGTACTTC	CASSLEGLANSYEQYF
NA	TRBV7-2	NA	TRBJ2-5	16	TGTGCCAGCAGTCTAGGGGTGACTAGTACTTCGGAGACCCAGTACTTC	CASSLGVTSTSETQYF
NA	TRBV5-1	NA	TRBJ2-1	14	TGCGCCAGCAAATTACCAGAAACCTACAATGAGCAGTTCTTC	CASKLPETYNEQFF
NA	TRBV20-1	NA	TRBJ1-5	15	TGCAGTGCTAGAGGGGGCGGGGGCTGGGATCAGCCCCAGCATTTT	CSARGGGGWDQPQHF
NA	TRBV4-2	NA	TRBJ1-5	16	TGTGCCAGCAGCCTAATTTGGACAGAAACCAATCAGCCCCAGCATTTT	CASSLIWTETNQPQHF